The 32 T cell receptor beta chains below all came from one sample that was sequenced in a study of shared clonotypes between healthy human individuals. TCRdb's table, derived via immunoSEQ multiplex PCR, lists solely in-frame clones and lacks some. The sample includes about 1 million clones, approximately 68% of them seen just once. Specimen: memory CD4+ T cells sorted from blood. Subset specified: CD45RA-negative fraction. The receptors shown here come from a young man in good health.

V usage is TRBV6-5 and J usage is TRBJ2-7; TRBD2 might be the D (7 bases). CDR1 and CDR2 from the germline V gene are MNHEY and SVGAGI. This CDR3 comprises 13 residues. V was pared by 7 bases and J by 6 bases, with 16 bases between. CDR3 residues: CASTPSGGAEQYF. In DNA form, the CDR3 reads TGTGCCAGCACCCCCTCGGGGGGCGCCGAGCAGTACTTC.

This clone was counted only a few times. V is TRBV28 and J is TRBJ1-4; the D is unclear. This CDR3 has 12 amino acids. Trimming cost V 3 bases and J 8 bases, with 7 bases left between them. Germline V lookup: CDR1 MDHEN, CDR2 SYDVKM. The DNA of the CDR3 is TGTGCCAGCAGTTTGGGGTGGGAAAAACTGTTTTTT. Its protein product is CASSLGWEKLFF.

The chain links TRBV19 to TRBJ1-1; 7 nucleotides match TRBD1. The CDR3 runs to 14 residues. CDR1 LNHDA and CDR2 SQIVND come from the germline V gene (reference sequence). V trimming: 7 bases; J trimming: 1 base; junction bases outside the gene matches: 6. The CDR3, as DNA: TGTGCCAGTACCGCGGACAGGAAGAACACTGAAGCTTTCTTT. This sequence encodes CASTADRKNTEAFF.

The V and J genes are TRBV5-5 and TRBJ2-7, with 8 bases that match TRBD1. V lost 3 bases to trimming and J lost 3 bases; unmatched junction nucleotides: 8. This CDR3 contains 15 residues. CDR1 is SGHKS, CDR2 YYEKEE, per germline (reference sequence). CDR3 sequence reads: CASSSAAGGLYEQYF. The CDR3 bases are TGTGCCAGCAGCTCGGCCGCAGGGGGCCTCTACGAGCAGTACTTC.

This clone was counted a few times. Other DNA sequences in the same sample also yield this CDR3. The chain combines TRBV30 with TRBJ1-1; D call uncertain. Germline V gene lookup returns CDR1 GTSNPN and CDR2 SVGIG (reference sequence). Between the trimmed V and J ends, which lost 0 bases and 2 bases, there was a span of 7 bases. The CDR3 contains 13 residues. The CDR3 DNA is TGTGCCTGGAGTGTTCAGGCTAACACTGAAGCTTTCTTT. It yields the protein CAWSVQANTEAFF.

The table lists this clone with many counts. This rearrangement joins TRBV6-5 to TRBJ2-7, with D tentatively TRBD1 (6 bases). The V and J ends lost 5 bases and 2 bases respectively, with 13 bases between them. The CDR3 runs to 14 residues. Germline CDR1 is MNHEY and CDR2 is SVGAGI. This chain's CDR3 is CASSNDPGAYEQYF. The CDR3 DNA sequence: TGTGCCAGCAGTAACGACCCAGGGGCCTACGAGCAGTACTTC.

The chain joins TRBV19 to TRBJ2-5, with 12 nucleotides matching TRBD1. CDR3 length: 19 residues. Germline V gene sequence: CDR1 LNHDA, CDR2 SQIVND (reference sequence). V dropped 0 bases and J dropped 4; count of bases not matched to a gene: 12. The CDR3 spells CASSIDFTLGGQGAETQYF. As DNA, the CDR3 is TGTGCCAGTAGTATAGATTTTACACTAGGGGGACAGGGGGCAGAGACCCAGTACTTC.

This clone appeared a single time. The same CDR3 can be traced to other DNA sequences in this sample. The chain has TRBV18 and TRBJ1-4; a weak D match, TRBD1 (5 bases). Trimming left V 2 bases short and J 6 bases short, with 10 bases between. The CDR3 sequence is 14 residues long. Germline lookup yields CDR1 KGHSH and CDR2 LQKENI. CDR3 DNA: TGTGCCAGCTCACCAAGAGGGGAGGATGAAAAACTGTTTTTT. Encoded protein: CASSPRGEDEKLFF. Full variable domain (missing parts from reference TRBV18 and TRBJ1-4): NAGVMQNPRHLVRRRGQEARLRCSPMKGHSHVYWYRQLPEEGLKFMVYLQKENIIDESGMPKERFSAEFPKEGPSILRIQQVVRGDSAAYFCASSPRGEDEKLFFGSGTQLSVL.

In DNA form, the CDR3 reads TGCGCCAGCGCCGCGGGCGGGGGGGCATGGGATACGCAGTATTTT. It codes for CASAAGGGAWDTQYF. This chain links TRBV5-1 with TRBJ2-3; 9 nucleotides match TRBD2. The CDR3 runs 15 residues. CDR1 is SGHRS and CDR2 is YFSETQ in the germline V gene. J was trimmed by 6 bases and V by 7 bases; bases with no gene match: 12. The full variable domain, in which reference TRBV5-1 and TRBJ2-3 provide the parts outside the CDR3, is KAGVTQTPRYLIKTRGQQVTLSCSPISGHRSVSWYQQTPGQGLQFLFEYFSETQRNKGNFPGRFSGRQFSNSRSEMNVSTLELGDSALYLCASAAGGGAWDTQYFGPGTRLTVL.

The chain joins TRBV5-8 to TRBJ2-5; no clear D. Trimming pared 3 bases from V and 2 bases from J, leaving 14 bases between. The CDR3 has 15 amino acids. Germline CDR1 and CDR2: SGHTS and YDEGEE. The CDR3 spells CASSSRWPEQETQYF. The CDR3 DNA sequence: TGTGCCAGCAGCTCCCGGTGGCCAGAACAAGAGACCCAGTACTTC.

Remarks on this clone: An end of the junction differs from the germline gene, which may be a read error. This rearrangement joins TRBV30 to TRBJ1-2, with D maybe TRBD1 (5 bases). Per the germline V gene, CDR1 is GTSNPN and CDR2 is SVGIG (reference sequence). CDR3 length: 16 residues. For the CDR3, the DNA is TGTGCCTCGAGTTTTTGGGACCTGAGGGGTAACTATGGCTACACCTTC. It translates to CASSFWDLRGNYGYTF.

This clone came up a few times. The chain uses TRBV5-1 and TRBJ2-5; TRBD2 matches 8 bases. V lost 4 bases to trimming and J lost 3 bases; unmatched junction nucleotides: 2. This CDR3 region has 13 residues. CDR1 and CDR2 (germline): SGHRS, YFSETQ. CDR3 bases: TGCGCCAGCAGCGGAGCGGGAGAAGAGACCCAGTACTTC. Amino acid sequence: CASSGAGEETQYF. Variable domain in full (rest from reference TRBV5-1 and TRBJ2-5): KAGVTQTPRYLIKTRGQQVTLSCSPISGHRSVSWYQQTPGQGLQFLFEYFSETQRNKGNFPGRFSGRQFSNSRSEMNVSTLELGDSALYLCASSGAGEETQYFGPGTRLLVL.

This clone was seen once. This chain uses TRBV18 with TRBJ2-5; no reliable D call. Per germline, CDR1 KGHSH and CDR2 LQKENI. This CDR3 has 16 residues. V shed 1 base and J shed 4 bases, with 16 bases lying between them. The DNA of the CDR3 is TGTGCCAGCTCACCACGTGTCCCGGGTCGTGGAGAGACCCAGTACTTC. As protein: CASSPRVPGRGETQYF.

The CDR3 region is CAPSRDRVASNQPQHF. The DNA of the CDR3 is TGTGCTCCGTCCCGGGACAGGGTTGCGAGCAATCAGCCCCAGCATTTT. The V call is TRBV5-4, the J call TRBJ1-5, with 9 bases lining up with TRBD1. Germline CDR1 reads SGHNT; CDR2 reads YYREEE (reference sequence). This CDR3 has 16 residues.

The rearrangement joins TRBV28 to TRBJ2-3, with 8 bases lining up with TRBD2. The trim removed 6 bases at V and 6 bases at J, leaving 11 bases unmatched. The CDR3 has 15 amino acids. Germline CDR1 reads MDHEN; CDR2 reads SYDVKM. CDR3 sequence: CASSSPGGGGDTQYF. CDR3 bases: TGTGCCAGCAGCTCCCCGGGGGGGGGTGGCGATACGCAGTATTTT.

There are many counts of this clone. V is TRBV2 and J is TRBJ2-1; D is possibly TRBD1 (7 bases). The CDR3 totals 14 residues. Per germline, CDR1 SNHLY and CDR2 FYNNEI. The germline V and J ends were trimmed by 6 bases and 8 bases, with 17 bases remaining between them. The CDR3 region is CASRRTGASDEQFF. The CDR3 DNA sequence: TGTGCCAGCAGGAGGACAGGTGCTAGCGATGAGCAGTTCTTC.

This chain connects TRBV7-2 to TRBJ2-7, with TRBD1 identical over 9 bases. This CDR3 contains 14 residues. CDR1 is SGHTA and CDR2 is FQGNSA in the germline V gene. Germline trimming cut 5 bases from V and 4 bases from J; bases unmatched to any gene: 6. The CDR3 DNA is TGTGCCAGCAGCCAGGGACAGGGTTGGTACGAGCAGTACTTC. Amino acids: CASSQGQGWYEQYF.

The chain recombines TRBV6-5 with TRBJ1-1, with D possibly matching TRBD1 (5 bases). Germline V gene sequence: CDR1 MNHEY, CDR2 SVGAGI. The CDR3 covers 12 residues. V lost 6 bases to trimming and J lost 8 bases, with 13 bases between them. The DNA for the CDR3 is TGTGCCAGCAGCCTCGACAGAATAGAAGCTTTCTTT. Translation gives CASSLDRIEAFF.

The J gene is TRBJ1-3, the V gene TRBV7-9; no clear D. Germline V gene sequence: CDR1 SEHNR, CDR2 FQNEAQ (reference sequence). V lost 1 base and J 0 bases, leaving 10 bases between the germline ends. The CDR3 length is 16 residues. This CDR3 reads CASSLEGLISGNTIYF. The CDR3 coding sequence is TGTGCCAGCAGCTTAGAGGGTCTTATCTCTGGAAACACCATATATTTT.

V is TRBV14 and J is TRBJ1-2; perhaps TRBD1 as D (5 bases). The CDR3 runs 17 residues. With 2 bases removed from V and 7 bases from J, the gap between germline ends came to 23 bases. Germline values: CDR1 SGHDN, CDR2 FVKESK. The CDR3 is CASSQLTGTNDLSGYTF. The DNA for the CDR3 is TGTGCCAGCAGCCAACTCACCGGGACTAACGATTTAAGTGGCTACACCTTC.

This clone occurred a few times. The chain has TRBV6-5 and TRBJ1-1; no definite D call. The CDR3 has 15 residues. V was pared by 3 bases and J by 0 bases, with 11 bases between. From germline, CDR1 is MNHEY and CDR2 SVGAGI. In DNA form, the CDR3 reads TGTGCCAGCAGTTATGCGGGAGCCTTGAACACTGAAGCTTTCTTT. Translation gives CASSYAGALNTEAFF.

CDR3 amino acids: CASSFRGAKNIQYF. As DNA, the CDR3 is TGTGCCAGCAGCTTTCGGGGGGCCAAAAACATTCAGTACTTC. The V call is TRBV7-9, the J call TRBJ2-4, with TRBD2 as a possible D gene (6 bases). Trimming stripped 3 bases from V and 1 base from J, with 7 bases between. Per the germline V gene, CDR1 is SEHNR and CDR2 is FQNEAQ (reference sequence). The length of the CDR3 is 14 residues.

The chain joins TRBV2 to TRBJ2-1; 13 nucleotides line up with TRBD2. Germline CDR1 reads SNHLY; CDR2 reads FYNNEI. V lost 8 bases and J lost 8; bases outside the gene matches: 9. This CDR3 spans 15 amino acids. The CDR3 DNA follows: TGTGCCAGCCAGGGACTAGCGGGGCGTCCGCATGAGCAGTTCTTC. This encodes CASQGLAGRPHEQFF.

The chain employs TRBV19 and TRBJ1-2; 9 bases are shared with TRBD1. After removal of 7 bases from V and 6 bases from J, the junction contained 9 bases not matched to a gene. CDR1 LNHDA and CDR2 SQIVND come from the germline V gene (reference sequence). CDR3 length: 14 residues. The CDR3 DNA sequence: TGTGCCAGTACCTTGGGGACAGGGAGTGATGGCTACACCTTC. It encodes CASTLGTGSDGYTF.

The rearrangement joins TRBV5-6 to TRBJ1-1; no definite D call. V was cut by 3 bases and J by 1 base, with 13 bases left in between. Germline V gene data show CDR1 as SGHDT and CDR2 as YYEEEE. CDR3 length equals 15 residues. Written as DNA, the CDR3 is TGTGCCAGCAGCTCAGGAAGGGAAAGGAACACTGAAGCTTTCTTT. Residues: CASSSGRERNTEAFF.

V gene TRBV5-8 combines with J gene TRBJ1-3, with 11 bases identical to TRBD1. The germline V gene encodes CDR1 SGHTS and CDR2 YDEGEE. J was trimmed by 2 bases and V by 4 bases; bases with no gene match: 5. This CDR3 is built from 16 residues. The CDR3 is CASSPGTGGPGNTIYF. CDR3 nucleotides: TGTGCCAGCAGCCCTGGGACAGGGGGACCTGGAAACACCATATATTTT.

This chain connects TRBV6-1 to TRBJ1-2; TRBD1 matches 9 bases. This CDR3 has 14 residues. Germline CDR1 MNHNS, CDR2 SASEGT. The J segment lost 4 bases and the V segment lost 7 bases, leaving 7 bases of the junction unmatched. In DNA, the CDR3 is TGTGCCAGCACCCCGGGACAGGGTGGCTATGGCTACACCTTC. The encoded protein is CASTPGQGGYGYTF.

V gene TRBV7-2 combines with J gene TRBJ2-1; 10 bases map to TRBD2. The CDR3 runs 14 residues. J lost 2 bases, V lost 8 bases, and 3 bases had no gene match. Germline assignment: CDR1 SGHTA and CDR2 FQGNSA. In DNA form, the CDR3 reads TGTGCCAGCGGCAGCGGGGGGGCCTACAATGAGCAGTTCTTC. Amino acids: CASGSGGAYNEQFF.

This clone has only one observation. The gene calls are TRBV27 and TRBJ1-1; D call uncertain. V dropped 5 bases and J dropped 4 bases, with 8 bases sitting between them. CDR1 is MNHEY, CDR2 SMNVEV, per germline (reference sequence). This CDR3 has 12 residues. In DNA form, the CDR3 reads TGTGCCAGCAGTACGGTGGGCACTGAAGCTTTCTTT. Its protein is CASSTVGTEAFF.

The chain couples TRBV15 to TRBJ2-1; TRBD2 matches 8 bases. CDR1 is LNHNV and CDR2 is YYDKDF in the germline V gene (reference sequence). V dropped 0 bases and J dropped 6; count of bases not matched to a gene: 7. This CDR3 region has 16 residues. In DNA, the CDR3 is TGTGCCACCAGCAGAGAATTAACGGGAGGGGCCAATGAGCAGTTCTTC. It yields the protein CATSRELTGGANEQFF.

As regards this clone: Other DNA sequences from this sample encode an identical CDR3 as well. This sequence joins TRBV5-1 and TRBJ2-3; 7 positions agree with TRBD1. This CDR3 spans 14 amino acids. With V trimmed by 4 bases and J by 1 base, 3 bases remained unmatched. Germline CDR1 is SGHRS and CDR2 is YFSETQ. The CDR3 loop reads CASSRDRGTDTQYF. The CDR3 nucleotides read TGCGCCAGCAGCCGCGACAGGGGCACAGATACGCAGTATTTT.

The chain combines TRBV10-3 with TRBJ2-1; 7 bases line up with TRBD2. Germline CDR1 and CDR2: ENHRY and SYGVKD. Germline trimming cut 3 bases from V and 2 bases from J; bases unmatched to any gene: 7. The CDR3 has 16 residues. CDR3: CAISESGGGTYNEQFF. The CDR3 DNA sequence: TGTGCCATCAGTGAATCTGGGGGGGGGACCTACAATGAGCAGTTCTTC.